This TCR beta chain was documented in a study of blood T cells in healthy people across ages. As for the study in general: Template switching picked up about one barcoded beta molecule for each two T cells.

Findings and limits, study-wide: Fewer expanded clones and more diversity marked long-lived versus aged donors.

On this clonotype: What it binds is unknown.

V dropped 0 bases and J dropped 2 bases, with 11 bases sitting between them. The CDR3 spans 15 residues. CDR1 and CDR2 from the germline V gene are SGDLS and YYNGEE. PCR was performed a second time for about 7 to 11 cycles using a sample-barcoded 5' primer and a J-beta primer mix. Via MiXCR, TCRdb re-called the 5' RACE reads, giving one row per CDR3 protein. The sample shows around 1,600,000 distinct CDR3 sequences, around 40% of them seen only once. The V and J genes are TRBV9 and TRBJ1-1; D remains ambiguous. The sequencing input was blood. The receptor comes from a woman between 18 and 30 years old in good health. CDR3 loop: CASSVGHGGNTEAFF. The CDR3 DNA is TGTGCCAGCAGCGTAGGCCACGGAGGAAACACTGAAGCTTTCTTT.